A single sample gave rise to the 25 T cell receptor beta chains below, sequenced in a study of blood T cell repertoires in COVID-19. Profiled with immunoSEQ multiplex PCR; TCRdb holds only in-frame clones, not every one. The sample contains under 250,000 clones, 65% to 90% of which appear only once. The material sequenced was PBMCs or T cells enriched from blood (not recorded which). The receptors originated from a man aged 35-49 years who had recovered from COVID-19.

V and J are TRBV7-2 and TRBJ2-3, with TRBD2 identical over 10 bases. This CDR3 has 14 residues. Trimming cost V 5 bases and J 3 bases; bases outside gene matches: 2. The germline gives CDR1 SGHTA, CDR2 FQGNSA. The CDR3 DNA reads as TGTGCCAGCAGCCCGGGACTAGCGACAGATACGCAGTATTTT. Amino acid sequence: CASSPGLATDTQYF.

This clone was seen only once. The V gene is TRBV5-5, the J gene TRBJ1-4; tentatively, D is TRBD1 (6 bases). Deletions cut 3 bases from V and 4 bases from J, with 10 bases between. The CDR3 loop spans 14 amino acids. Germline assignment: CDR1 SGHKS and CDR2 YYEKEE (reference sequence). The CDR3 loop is CASSSGHNNEKLFF. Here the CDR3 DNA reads TGTGCCAGCAGCTCGGGACATAATAATGAAAAACTGTTTTTT.

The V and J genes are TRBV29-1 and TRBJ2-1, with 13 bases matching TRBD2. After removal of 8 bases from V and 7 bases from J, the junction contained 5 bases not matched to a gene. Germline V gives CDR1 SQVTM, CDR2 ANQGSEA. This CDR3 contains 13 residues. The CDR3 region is CSFGTSGANEQFF. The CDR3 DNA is TGCAGCTTTGGGACTAGCGGGGCAAATGAGCAGTTCTTC.

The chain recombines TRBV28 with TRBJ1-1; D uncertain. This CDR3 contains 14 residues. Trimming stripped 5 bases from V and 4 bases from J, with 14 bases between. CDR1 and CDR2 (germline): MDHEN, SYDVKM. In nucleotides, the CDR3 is TGTGCCAGCAGTCCCTCGGGAGGTTCCACTGAAGCTTTCTTT. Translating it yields CASSPSGGSTEAFF.

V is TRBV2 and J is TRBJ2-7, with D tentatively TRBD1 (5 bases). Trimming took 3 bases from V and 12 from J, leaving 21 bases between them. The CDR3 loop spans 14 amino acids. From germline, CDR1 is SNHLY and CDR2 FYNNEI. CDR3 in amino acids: CASSEVNRIGELYF. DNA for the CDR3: TGTGCCAGCAGTGAGGTAAACAGGATAGGGGAATTGTACTTC.

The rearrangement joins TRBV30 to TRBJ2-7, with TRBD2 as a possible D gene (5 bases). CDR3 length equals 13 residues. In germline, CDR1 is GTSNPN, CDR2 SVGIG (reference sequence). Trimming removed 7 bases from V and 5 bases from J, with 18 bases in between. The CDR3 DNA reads TGTGCCTCGGAGGCAGGTGTACCGGACGAGCAGTACTTC. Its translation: CASEAGVPDEQYF.

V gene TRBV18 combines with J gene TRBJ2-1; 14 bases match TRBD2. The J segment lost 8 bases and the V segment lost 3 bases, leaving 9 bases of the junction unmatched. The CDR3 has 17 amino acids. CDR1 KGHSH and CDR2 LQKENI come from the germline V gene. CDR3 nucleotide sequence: TGTGCCAGCTCACCTCGACTAGCGGGGGGGCTTTATGATGAGCAGTTCTTC. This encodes CASSPRLAGGLYDEQFF. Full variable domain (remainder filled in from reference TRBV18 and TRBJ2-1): NAGVMQNPRHLVRRRGQEARLRCSPMKGHSHVYWYRQLPEEGLKFMVYLQKENIIDESGMPKERFSAEFPKEGPSILRIQQVVRGDSAAYFCASSPRLAGGLYDEQFFGPGTRLTVL.

CDR3 DNA: TGCGCCAGCAGCCAAGTCGGGACTCGGTTCTCAAGAGTGCATTCGGCCCAGTACTTC. It is translated as CASSQVGTRFSRVHSAQYF. The V gene is TRBV4-1, the J gene TRBJ2-5; TRBD2 might be the D (6 bases). The CDR3 sequence is 19 residues long. Germline CDR1 reads MGHRA; CDR2 reads YSYEKL. Between the trimmed V and J ends, which lost 1 base and 9 bases, there was a span of 30 bases.

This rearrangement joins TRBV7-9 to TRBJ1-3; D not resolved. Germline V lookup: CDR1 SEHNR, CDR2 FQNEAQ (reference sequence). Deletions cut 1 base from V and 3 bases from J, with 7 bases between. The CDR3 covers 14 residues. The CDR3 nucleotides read TGTGCCAGCAGCTTAGAAACTCTTGGAAACACCATATATTTT. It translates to CASSLETLGNTIYF.

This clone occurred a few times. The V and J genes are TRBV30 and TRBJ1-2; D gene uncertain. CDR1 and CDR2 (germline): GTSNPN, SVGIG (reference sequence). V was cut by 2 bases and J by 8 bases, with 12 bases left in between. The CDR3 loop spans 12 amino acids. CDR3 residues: CAWSIGGGGYTF. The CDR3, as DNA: TGTGCCTGGAGTATCGGAGGCGGGGGCTACACCTTC.

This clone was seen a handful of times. CDR3 nucleotide sequence: TGTGCCAGCAGCGAGATCGCGGGCTCTGAAGCTTTCTTT. This translates into CASSEIAGSEAFF. This chain links TRBV7-9 with TRBJ1-1, with D unresolved. Germline V CDR1 and CDR2: SEHNR, FQNEAQ (reference sequence). The CDR3 runs to 13 residues. Trimming pared 5 bases from V and 6 bases from J, leaving 13 bases between.

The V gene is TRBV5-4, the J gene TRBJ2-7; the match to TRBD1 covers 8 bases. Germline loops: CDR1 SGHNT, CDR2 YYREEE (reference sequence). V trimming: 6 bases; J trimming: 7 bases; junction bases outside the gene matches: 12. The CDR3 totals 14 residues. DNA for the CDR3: TGTGCCAGCAAGACCGGGACAGGTCCGCGTGAGCAGTACTTC. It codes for CASKTGTGPREQYF.

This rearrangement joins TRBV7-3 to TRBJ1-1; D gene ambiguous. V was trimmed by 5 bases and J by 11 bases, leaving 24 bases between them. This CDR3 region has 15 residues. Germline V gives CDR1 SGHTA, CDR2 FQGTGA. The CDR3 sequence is CASSPGEGAIIDAFF. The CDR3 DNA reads TGTGCCAGCAGCCCTGGGGAGGGCGCAATTATCGACGCTTTCTTT.

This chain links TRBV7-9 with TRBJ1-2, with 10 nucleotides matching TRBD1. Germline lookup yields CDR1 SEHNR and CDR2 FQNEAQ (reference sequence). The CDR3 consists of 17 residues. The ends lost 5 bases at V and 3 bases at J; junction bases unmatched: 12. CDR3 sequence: CASSSSGTGVPYYGYTF. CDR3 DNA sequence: TGTGCCAGCAGCAGCTCCGGGACAGGGGTCCCCTACTATGGCTACACCTTC.

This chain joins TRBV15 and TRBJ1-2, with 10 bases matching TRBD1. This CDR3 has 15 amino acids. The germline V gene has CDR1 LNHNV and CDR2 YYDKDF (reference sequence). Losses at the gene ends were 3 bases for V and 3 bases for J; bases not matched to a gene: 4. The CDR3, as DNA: TGTGCCACCAGCAGTTGGGACAGGGGCTACTATGGCTACACCTTC. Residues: CATSSWDRGYYGYTF.

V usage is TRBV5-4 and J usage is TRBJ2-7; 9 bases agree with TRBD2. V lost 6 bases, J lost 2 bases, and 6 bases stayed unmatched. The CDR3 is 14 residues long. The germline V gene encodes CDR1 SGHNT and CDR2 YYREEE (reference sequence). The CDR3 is CASTSSGGPYEQYF. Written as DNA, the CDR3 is TGTGCCAGCACCTCCAGCGGGGGGCCCTACGAGCAGTACTTC. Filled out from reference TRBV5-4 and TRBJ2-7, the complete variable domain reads ETGVTQSPTHLIKTRGQQVTLRCSSQSGHNTVSWYQQALGQGPQFIFQYYREEENGRGNFPPRFSGLQFPNYSSELNVNALELDDSALYLCASTSSGGPYEQYFGPGTRLTVT.

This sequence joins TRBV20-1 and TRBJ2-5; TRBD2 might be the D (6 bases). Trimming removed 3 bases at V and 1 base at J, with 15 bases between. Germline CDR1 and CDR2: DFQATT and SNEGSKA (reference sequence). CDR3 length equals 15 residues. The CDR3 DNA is TGCAGTGCTAGTTTTGGGGCGACTAGCCAAGAGACCCAGTACTTC. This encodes CSASFGATSQETQYF.

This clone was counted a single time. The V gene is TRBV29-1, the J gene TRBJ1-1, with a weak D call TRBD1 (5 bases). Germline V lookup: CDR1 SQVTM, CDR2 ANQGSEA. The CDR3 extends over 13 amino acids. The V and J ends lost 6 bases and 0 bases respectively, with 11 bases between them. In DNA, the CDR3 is TGCAGCGTCACAGGTCGGATGAACACTGAAGCTTTCTTT. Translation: CSVTGRMNTEAFF.

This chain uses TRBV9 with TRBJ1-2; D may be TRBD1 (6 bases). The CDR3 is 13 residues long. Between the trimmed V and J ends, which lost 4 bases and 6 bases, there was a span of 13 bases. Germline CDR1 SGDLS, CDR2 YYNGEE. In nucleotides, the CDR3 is TGTGCCAGCAGCCCTCAGGGGAACCATGGCTACACCTTC. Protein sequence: CASSPQGNHGYTF.

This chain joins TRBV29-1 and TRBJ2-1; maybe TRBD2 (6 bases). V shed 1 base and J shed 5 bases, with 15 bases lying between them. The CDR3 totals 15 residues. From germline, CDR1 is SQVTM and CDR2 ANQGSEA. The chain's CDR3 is CSVEGKAGNDNEQFF. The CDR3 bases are TGCAGCGTTGAAGGCAAGGCGGGAAACGACAATGAGCAGTTCTTC.

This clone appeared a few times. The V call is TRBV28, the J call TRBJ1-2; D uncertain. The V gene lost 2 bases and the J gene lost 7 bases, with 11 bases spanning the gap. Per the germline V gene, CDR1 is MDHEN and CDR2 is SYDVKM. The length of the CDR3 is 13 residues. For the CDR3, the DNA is TGTGCCAGCAGTTTAGCGGCGATGGGTGGCTACACCTTC. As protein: CASSLAAMGGYTF.

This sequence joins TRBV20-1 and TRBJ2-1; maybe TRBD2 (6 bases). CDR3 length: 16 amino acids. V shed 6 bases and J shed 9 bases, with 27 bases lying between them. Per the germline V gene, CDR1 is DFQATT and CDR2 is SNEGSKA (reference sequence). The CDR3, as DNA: TGCAGTGCAAGTTTATTGCCCCACCGGGAAGCGGGTGAGCAGTTCTTC. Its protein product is CSASLLPHREAGEQFF.

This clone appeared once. The chain's CDR3 is CAISGGYRSSGNTIYF. The DNA for the CDR3 is TGTGCCATCAGTGGTGGTTACCGTAGCTCTGGAAACACCATATATTTT. The chain joins TRBV10-3 to TRBJ1-3; D is ambiguous. Germline V lookup: CDR1 ENHRY, CDR2 SYGVKD. The V gene lost 4 bases and the J gene lost 0 bases, with 13 bases spanning the gap. The CDR3 has 16 amino acids.

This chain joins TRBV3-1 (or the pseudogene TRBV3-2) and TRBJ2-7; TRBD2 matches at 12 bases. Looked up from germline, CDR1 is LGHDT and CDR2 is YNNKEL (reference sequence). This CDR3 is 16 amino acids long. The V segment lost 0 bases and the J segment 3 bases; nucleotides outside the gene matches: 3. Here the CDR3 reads CASSQDLAGGFYEQYF. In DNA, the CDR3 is TGTGCCAGCAGCCAAGATCTAGCGGGGGGGTTCTACGAGCAGTACTTC.

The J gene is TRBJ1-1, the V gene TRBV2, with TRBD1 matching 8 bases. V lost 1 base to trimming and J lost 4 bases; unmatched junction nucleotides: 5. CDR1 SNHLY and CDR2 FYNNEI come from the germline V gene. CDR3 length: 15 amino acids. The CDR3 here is CASSEGPGGITEAFF. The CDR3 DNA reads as TGTGCCAGCAGTGAAGGCCCAGGGGGCATCACTGAAGCTTTCTTT.